The next 32 T cell receptor beta chains were all read from a single sample in a study of CD8 T cells in Susac syndrome. RNA, at about 0.45 to 1 ug, was reverse transcribed with random hexamers. TCRdb fed the immunoSEQ multiplex PCR reads into MiXCR, producing one record per CDR3 protein. In the table there are approximately 110,000 distinct CDR3 sequences, approximately 95% of which are singletons. The sample was CD8+ T cells from PBMCs. The source is a human donor with multiple sclerosis.

The chain carries TRBV28 and TRBJ2-1, with TRBD1 identical over 7 bases. The CDR3 is 15 residues long. J was trimmed by 7 bases and V by 6 bases; bases with no gene match: 12. Germline CDR1 MDHEN, CDR2 SYDVKM. CDR3 DNA sequence: TGTGCCAGCAGGATAACAGGGGCCCCACCGAATGAGCAGTTCTTC. It codes for CASRITGAPPNEQFF.

The table lists this clonotype with a few counts. J is TRBJ2-7 and V is TRBV19, with D possibly TRBD2 on 6 matching bases. The CDR3 sequence is 14 residues long. Germline V CDR1 and CDR2: LNHDA, SQIVND (reference sequence). Trimming shortened V by 8 bases and J by 2 bases, and 16 bases separated the two germline ends. CDR3 DNA: TGTGCCAGTTCAAGCGGGCAGGGTCCCTACGAGCAGTACTTC. Encoded protein: CASSSGQGPYEQYF.

This rearrangement joins TRBV28 to TRBJ2-7; TRBD1 matches 10 bases. This CDR3 has 14 amino acids. CDR1 and CDR2 (germline): MDHEN, SYDVKM. Trimming cost V 6 bases and J 4 bases; bases outside gene matches: 6. The CDR3 DNA is TGTGCCAGCAGGGCACCGGGACAGGGGTACGAGCAGTACTTC. This sequence encodes CASRAPGQGYEQYF. The complete variable domain, with remaining parts taken from reference TRBV28 and TRBJ2-7, reads DVKVTQSSRYLVKRTGEKVFLECVQDMDHENMFWYRQDPGLGLRLIYFSYDVKMKEKGDIPEGYSVSREKKERFSLILESASTNQTSMYLCASRAPGQGYEQYFGPGTRLTVT.

This sequence joins TRBV7-2 and TRBJ2-7; 7 bases are shared with TRBD2. Germline V gives CDR1 SGHTA, CDR2 FQGNSA. The CDR3 consists of 13 residues. V shed 6 bases, J shed 5 bases, and the junction held 7 bases outside the gene matches. CDR3 amino acids: CASSWTSSHEQYV. The DNA of the CDR3 is TGTGCCAGCAGTTGGACTAGTTCCCACGAGCAGTACGTC.

The V gene is TRBV5-6, the J gene TRBJ1-1; D is unresolved. Germline assignment: CDR1 SGHDT and CDR2 YYEEEE. This CDR3 region has 13 residues. V was clipped by 4 bases and J by 1 base, with 8 bases between them. The chain's CDR3 is CASSVLKNTEAFF. The CDR3 bases are TGTGCCAGCAGCGTCCTAAAGAACACTGAAGCTTTCTTT. The complete variable domain, with remaining parts taken from reference TRBV5-6 and TRBJ1-1, reads DAGVTQSPTHLIKTRGQQVTLRCSPKSGHDTVSWYQQALGQGPQFIFQYYEEEERQRGNFPDRFSGHQFPNYSSELNVNALLLGDSALYLCASSVLKNTEAFFGQGTRLTVV.

This clonotype was found once. The rearrangement uses TRBV7-9 and TRBJ2-2, with TRBD1 as a possible D gene (6 bases). CDR3 length: 15 amino acids. Trimming removed 7 bases at V and 0 bases at J, with 12 bases between. The germline V gene has CDR1 SEHNR and CDR2 FQNEAQ (reference sequence). The CDR3 DNA is TGTGCCAGCACCTCCCGGGACACGAACACCGGGGAGCTGTTTTTT. This translates into CASTSRDTNTGELFF.

The J gene is TRBJ2-3, the V gene TRBV12-5; D may be TRBD1 or TRBD2 (5 bases each). Germline V lookup: CDR1 LGHNT, CDR2 FRNRAP. Trimming pared 7 bases from V and 4 bases from J, leaving 18 bases between. The CDR3 covers 15 residues. CDR3 sequence: CASAPGRVYPDTQYF. The CDR3 bases are TGTGCTAGTGCCCCGGGACGGGTTTATCCAGATACGCAGTATTTT.

This clonotype has only a few counts. The rearrangement links TRBV9 to TRBJ2-7; TRBD1 agrees at 7 bases. The CDR3 is made up of 16 amino acids. The ends lost 3 bases at V and 7 bases at J; junction bases unmatched: 16. Per the germline V gene, CDR1 is SGDLS and CDR2 is YYNGEE. CDR3 nucleotide sequence: TGTGCCAGCAGCGCGCGTCCGGGACAGCTTCTCCCGGAGCAGTACTTC. This encodes CASSARPGQLLPEQYF.

The V gene is TRBV7-9, the J gene TRBJ2-3; either TRBD1 or TRBD2 may fit D (5 bases each). V dropped 5 bases and J dropped 6 bases, with 27 bases sitting between them. The CDR3 covers 18 residues. CDR1 is SEHNR, CDR2 FQNEAQ, per germline (reference sequence). CDR3 bases: TGTGCCAGCAGCGACAATATGGGACGACCCCTCCCTGGCGATACGCAGTATTTT. It encodes CASSDNMGRPLPGDTQYF.

This chain uses TRBV14 with TRBJ2-7; possible D gene TRBD2, 7 bases. The CDR3 spans 14 residues. Deletions cut 4 bases from V and 5 bases from J, with 15 bases between. Germline CDR1 reads SGHDN; CDR2 reads FVKESK. Written as DNA, the CDR3 is TGTGCCAGCAGCCCATGGGGGGGGGCCAACGAGCAGTACTTC. Residues: CASSPWGGANEQYF.

This sequence joins TRBV29-1 and TRBJ1-1, with TRBD1 matching 9 bases. J lost 3 bases, V lost 7 bases, and 6 bases had no gene match. The CDR3 extends over 13 amino acids. Germline CDR1 SQVTM, CDR2 ANQGSEA. In DNA, the CDR3 is TGCAGCGCCGGGGACAGGGAAGACACTGAAGCTTTCTTT. Protein: CSAGDREDTEAFF.

A single count supports this clonotype. The rearrangement links TRBV2 to TRBJ2-7; D is uncertain. Trimming removed 0 bases at V and 5 bases at J, with 5 bases between. Germline-derived CDR1 and CDR2 are SNHLY and FYNNEI. The CDR3 covers 12 residues. CDR3 nucleotides: TGTGCCAGCAGTGAAGCGGTCGACGAGCAGTACGTC. Translation gives CASSEAVDEQYV.

The rearrangement links TRBV6-5 to TRBJ2-7; 9 bases agree with TRBD1. The ends lost 6 bases at V and 2 bases at J; junction bases unmatched: 8. There are 15 residues in the CDR3. Germline loops: CDR1 MNHEY, CDR2 SVGAGI. The DNA for the CDR3 is TGTGCCAGCAGAACCGGGACAGGGATTACCTACGAGCAGTACTTC. Translated, it gives CASRTGTGITYEQYF.

V is TRBV7-9 and J is TRBJ2-7; D may be TRBD1 or TRBD2 (5 bases each). Looked up from germline, CDR1 is SEHNR and CDR2 is FQNEAQ (reference sequence). Trimming stripped 5 bases from V and 5 bases from J, with 16 bases between. The CDR3 has 14 residues. The CDR3, as DNA: TGTGCCAGCAGCGTCGCGAGGGGTAATAACGAGCAGTACTTC. It encodes CASSVARGNNEQYF. The full variable domain, in which reference TRBV7-9 and TRBJ2-7 provide the parts outside the CDR3, is DTGVSQNPRHKITKRGQNVTFRCDPISEHNRLYWYRQTLGQGPEFLTYFQNEAQLEKSRLLSDRFSAERPKGSFSTLEIQRTEQGDSAMYLCASSVARGNNEQYFGPGTRLTVT.

The chain links TRBV30 to TRBJ1-4; D gene uncertain. The CDR3 runs to 12 residues. With 3 bases removed from V and 11 bases from J, the gap between germline ends came to 13 bases. Looked up from germline, CDR1 is GTSNPN and CDR2 is SVGIG (reference sequence). CDR3 protein: CAWRPEARKLFF. CDR3 coding DNA: TGTGCCTGGAGACCCGAGGCGAGGAAACTGTTTTTT. Combining the CDR3 with reference TRBV30 and TRBJ1-4 gives the whole variable domain SQTIHQWPATLVQPVGSPLSLECTVEGTSNPNLYWYRQAAGRGLQLLFYSVGIGQISSEVPQNLSASRPQDRQFILSSKKLLLSDSGFYLCAWRPEARKLFFGSGTQLSVL.

This chain connects TRBV29-1 to TRBJ2-7, with 7 bases identical to TRBD1. Germline assignment: CDR1 SQVTM and CDR2 ANQGSEA. The junction had 3 bases not matched to a gene; V was cut back by 4 bases and J by 0 bases. This CDR3 comprises 13 residues. CDR3 nucleotides: TGCAGCGTTGGGGACAGCTACTCCTACGAGCAGTACTTC. Protein sequence: CSVGDSYSYEQYF.

V and J are TRBV24-1 and TRBJ1-2; D possibly corresponds to TRBD1 (5 bases). The V and J ends lost 0 bases and 6 bases respectively, with 10 bases between them. Germline V gene sequence: CDR1 KGHDR, CDR2 SFDVKD. This CDR3 comprises 14 residues. CDR3 protein: CATSDLKGRHGYTF. CDR3 in DNA: TGTGCCACCAGTGATTTGAAGGGGAGACATGGCTACACCTTC.

This chain links TRBV4-1 with TRBJ2-7; D is undetermined. The V end lost 0 bases, the J end lost 7 bases, and 4 bases lay between the germline ends. The CDR3 runs 11 residues. Germline CDR1 and CDR2: MGHRA and YSYEKL. The chain's CDR3 is CASSQDGEQYF. DNA of the CDR3: TGCGCCAGCAGCCAAGATGGAGAGCAGTACTTC.

The chain carries TRBV5-5 and TRBJ2-4, with D hard to call. Looked up from germline, CDR1 is SGHKS and CDR2 is YYEKEE (reference sequence). Trimming removed 4 bases at V and 0 bases at J, with 11 bases between. The CDR3 contains 15 residues. The CDR3 DNA is TGTGCCAGCAGCCCTGCCACATTAGCCAAAAACATTCAGTACTTC. As protein: CASSPATLAKNIQYF.

The genes are TRBV15 and TRBJ1-1; no clear D gene. Germline assignment: CDR1 LNHNV and CDR2 YYDKDF (reference sequence). Trimming left V 0 bases short and J 0 bases short, with 8 bases between. The CDR3 has 15 residues. CDR3 sequence reads: CATSRERQLNTEAFF. The CDR3 DNA reads as TGTGCCACCAGCAGAGAACGGCAGCTGAACACTGAAGCTTTCTTT.

A note on this clonotype: An end of the junction differs from the germline gene, which may be a read error. The chain combines TRBV5-6 with TRBJ2-1; TRBD2 matches at 9 bases. Germline values: CDR1 SGHDT, CDR2 YYEEEE. CDR3 length: 14 amino acids. The CDR3 bases are TGTGCCAGCAGTTTGGCGGGAGGGCTAAGCGAGCAGTTCTTC. It translates to CASSLAGGLSEQFF.

V usage is TRBV20-1 and J usage is TRBJ1-6; 7 bases line up with TRBD1. The V segment lost 5 bases and the J segment 7 bases; nucleotides outside the gene matches: 11. The CDR3 contains 15 residues. The V gene's germline CDR1 is DFQATT and CDR2 SNEGSKA (reference sequence). CDR3 DNA: TGCAGTGCTCCATTTAGACAGGGCCTAAATTCACCCCTCCACTTT. Its translation is CSAPFRQGLNSPLHF.

This sequence joins TRBV15 and TRBJ1-3, with no clear D. V dropped 5 bases and J dropped 4 bases, with 15 bases sitting between them. Germline V gene data show CDR1 as LNHNV and CDR2 as YYDKDF (reference sequence). The CDR3 spans 15 residues. In DNA form, the CDR3 reads TGTGCCACCAGCGGGAAGCAGGTGGAAGGAAACACCATATATTTT. It yields the protein CATSGKQVEGNTIYF.

This clonotype was counted only a few times. V and J are TRBV9 and TRBJ2-3; maybe TRBD1 (6 bases). CDR3 length: 13 residues. V lost 5 bases and J lost 3, with 10 bases in between. CDR1 is SGDLS and CDR2 is YYNGEE in the germline V gene. In nucleotides, the CDR3 is TGTGCCAGCAGGGGGACAAGTACAGATACGCAGTATTTT. It is translated as CASRGTSTDTQYF.

CDR3 residues: CASTGEGDQETQYF. CDR3 bases: TGTGCCAGCACCGGGGAAGGCGACCAAGAGACCCAGTACTTC. The chain carries TRBV12-3 or TRBV12-4 and TRBJ2-5; D is possibly TRBD2 (5 bases). The CDR3 is 14 amino acids. The V and J ends lost 7 bases and 0 bases respectively, with 12 bases between them.

The CDR3 spells CASSPTGGYGNTIYF. In DNA, the CDR3 is TGTGCCAGCAGCCCCACAGGGGGGTATGGAAACACCATATATTTT. The chain uses TRBV12-3 or TRBV12-4 and TRBJ1-3; 8 bases fit TRBD1. V lost 6 bases and J lost 3; bases outside the gene matches: 7. The CDR3 is made up of 15 amino acids.

The chain links TRBV7-9 to TRBJ2-3, with TRBD2 as a possible D gene (5 bases). Trimming stripped 1 base from V and 5 bases from J, with 13 bases between. This CDR3 contains 15 residues. The germline V gene has CDR1 SEHNR and CDR2 FQNEAQ (reference sequence). CDR3 sequence: CASSLGGDDGDTQYF. The CDR3 DNA reads TGTGCCAGCAGCTTAGGGGGAGATGATGGAGATACGCAGTATTTT.

This clonotype has only one observation. The V and J genes are TRBV7-9 and TRBJ2-1, with a possible D match to TRBD1 (5 bases). CDR1 and CDR2 from the germline V gene are SEHNR and FQNEAQ (reference sequence). Deletions cut 4 bases from V and 0 bases from J, with 10 bases between. The CDR3 contains 15 residues. This CDR3 is CASSSRDRSYNEQFF. The CDR3 bases are TGTGCCAGCAGCTCCAGGGATCGCTCCTACAATGAGCAGTTCTTC.

The chain employs TRBV7-9 and TRBJ2-7; 8 positions match TRBD1. CDR3 length: 15 residues. CDR1 SEHNR and CDR2 FQNEAQ come from the germline V gene (reference sequence). Trimming took 5 bases from V and 2 from J; bases not matched to a gene: 8. The CDR3 loop reads CASSPDRVFPYEQYF. The CDR3 nucleotides read TGTGCCAGCAGCCCGGACAGGGTATTCCCCTACGAGCAGTACTTC.

As DNA, the CDR3 is TGTGCCAGCAGCTTATTTGTTAGTGGACGCACCTACGAGCAGTACGTC. Its protein product is CASSLFVSGRTYEQYV. V is TRBV7-2 and J is TRBJ2-7, with unresolved D. This CDR3 spans 16 amino acids. Trimming shortened V by 2 bases and J by 2 bases, and 16 bases separated the two germline ends. In germline, CDR1 is SGHTA, CDR2 FQGNSA.

The rearrangement links TRBV7-2 to TRBJ2-3, with D perhaps being TRBD1 or TRBD2 (6 bases each). This CDR3 region has 18 residues. V gave up 5 bases and J gave up 6 bases, with 27 bases separating them. Germline lookup yields CDR1 SGHTA and CDR2 FQGNSA. DNA for the CDR3: TGTGCCAGCAGCATCTGGGGGGCGCGGTTCTATGGGCCGGATACGCAGTATTTT. Translating it yields CASSIWGARFYGPDTQYF.

The chain couples TRBV28 to TRBJ2-1, with 7 bases lining up with TRBD1. The V gene's germline CDR1 is MDHEN and CDR2 SYDVKM. The CDR3 runs to 16 residues. Trimming at V came to 4 bases and at J to 4 bases, leaving 10 bases not matched to a gene. The CDR3 DNA is TGTGCCAGCAGTTCCTTAACAGGGGCAGGGTACAATGAGCAGTTCTTC. This gives the protein CASSSLTGAGYNEQFF.